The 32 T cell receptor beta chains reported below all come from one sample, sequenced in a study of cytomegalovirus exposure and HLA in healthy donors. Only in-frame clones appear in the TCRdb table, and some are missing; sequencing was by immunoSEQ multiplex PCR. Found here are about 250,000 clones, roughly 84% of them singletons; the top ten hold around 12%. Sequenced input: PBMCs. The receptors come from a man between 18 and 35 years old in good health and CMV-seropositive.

Here the CDR3 reads CASSLGGARSNEQFF. The CDR3 DNA reads as TGTGCCAGCAGTTTGGGGGGAGCCCGATCCAATGAGCAGTTCTTC. The gene calls are TRBV28 and TRBJ2-1, with a weak D call TRBD2 (6 bases). Germline assignment: CDR1 MDHEN and CDR2 SYDVKM. The CDR3 length is 15 residues. V lost 3 bases and J 6 bases, leaving 15 bases between the germline ends. The full variable domain, with the rest looked up from reference TRBV28 and TRBJ2-1, is DVKVTQSSRYLVKRTGEKVFLECVQDMDHENMFWYRQDPGLGLRLIYFSYDVKMKEKGDIPEGYSVSREKKERFSLILESASTNQTSMYLCASSLGGARSNEQFFGPGTRLTVL.

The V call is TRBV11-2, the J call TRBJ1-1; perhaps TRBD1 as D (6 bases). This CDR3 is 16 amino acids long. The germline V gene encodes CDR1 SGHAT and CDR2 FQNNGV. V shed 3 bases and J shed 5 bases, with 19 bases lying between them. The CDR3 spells CASSFSHGGLWTEAFF. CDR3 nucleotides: TGTGCCAGCAGCTTCTCCCACGGGGGGCTTTGGACTGAAGCTTTCTTT.

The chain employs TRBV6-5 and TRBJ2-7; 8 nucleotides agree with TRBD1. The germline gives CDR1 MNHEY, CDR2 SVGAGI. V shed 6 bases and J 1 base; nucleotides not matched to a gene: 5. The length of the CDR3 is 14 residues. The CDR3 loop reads CASSFRDRSYEQYF. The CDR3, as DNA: TGTGCCAGCAGCTTCCGGGACAGGTCCTACGAGCAGTACTTC.

The CDR3 DNA follows: TGTGCCAGCTCACCGTTGACGGAATGGAACACTGAAGCTTTCTTT. Residues: CASSPLTEWNTEAFF. The chain has TRBV18 and TRBJ1-1; D is unclear. Trimming left V 3 bases short and J 1 base short, with 12 bases between. This CDR3 has 15 amino acids. Germline V gene sequence: CDR1 KGHSH, CDR2 LQKENI.

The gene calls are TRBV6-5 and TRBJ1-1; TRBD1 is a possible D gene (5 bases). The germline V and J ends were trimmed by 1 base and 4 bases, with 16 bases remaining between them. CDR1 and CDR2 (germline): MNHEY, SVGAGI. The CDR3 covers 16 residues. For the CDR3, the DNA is TGTGCCAGCAGTTACTTACCGGGCCTGAGGGGCACTGAAGCTTTCTTT. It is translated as CASSYLPGLRGTEAFF.

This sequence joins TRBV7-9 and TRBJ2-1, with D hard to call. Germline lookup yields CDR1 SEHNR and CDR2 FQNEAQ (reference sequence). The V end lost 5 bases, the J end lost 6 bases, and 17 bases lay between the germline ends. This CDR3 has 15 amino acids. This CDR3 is CASSVSLWTFNEQFF. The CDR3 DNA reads TGTGCCAGCAGCGTATCCCTTTGGACCTTCAATGAGCAGTTCTTC.

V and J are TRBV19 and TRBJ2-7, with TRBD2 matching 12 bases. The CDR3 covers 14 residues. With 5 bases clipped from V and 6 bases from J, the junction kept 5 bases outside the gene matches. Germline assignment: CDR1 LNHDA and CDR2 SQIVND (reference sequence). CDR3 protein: CASSFGLAGPEQYF. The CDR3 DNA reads TGTGCCAGTAGTTTCGGACTAGCGGGACCCGAGCAGTACTTC.

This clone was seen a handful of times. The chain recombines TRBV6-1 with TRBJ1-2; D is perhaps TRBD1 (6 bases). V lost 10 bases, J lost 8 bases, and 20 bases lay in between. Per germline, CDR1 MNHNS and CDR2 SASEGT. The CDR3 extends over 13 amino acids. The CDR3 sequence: CATSLNGQSGYTF. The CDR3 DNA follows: TGTGCCACCTCATTGAACGGACAGTCGGGCTACACCTTC.

CDR3 coding DNA: TGTGCCAGCAGCCAAGATATACTGGGTGAGCAGTTCTTC. Residues: CASSQDILGEQFF. This chain links TRBV14 with TRBJ2-1; D remains unclear. Germline V gives CDR1 SGHDN, CDR2 FVKESK. CDR3 length equals 13 residues. Trimming removed 0 bases at V and 9 bases at J, with 9 bases between.

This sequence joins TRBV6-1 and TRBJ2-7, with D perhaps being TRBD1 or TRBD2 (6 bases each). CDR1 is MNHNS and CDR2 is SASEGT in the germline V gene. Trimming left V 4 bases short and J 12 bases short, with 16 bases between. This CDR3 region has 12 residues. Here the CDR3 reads CASSVLGGYVYF. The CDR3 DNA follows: TGTGCCAGCAGTGTTTTGGGGGGCTATGTGTACTTC.

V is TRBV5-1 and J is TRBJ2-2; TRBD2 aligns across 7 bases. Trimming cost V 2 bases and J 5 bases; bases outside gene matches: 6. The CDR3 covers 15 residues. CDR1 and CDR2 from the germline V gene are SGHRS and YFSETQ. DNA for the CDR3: TGCGCCAGCAGCTTCGGCGGGAGTGGGACCGGGGAGCTGTTTTTT. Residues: CASSFGGSGTGELFF.

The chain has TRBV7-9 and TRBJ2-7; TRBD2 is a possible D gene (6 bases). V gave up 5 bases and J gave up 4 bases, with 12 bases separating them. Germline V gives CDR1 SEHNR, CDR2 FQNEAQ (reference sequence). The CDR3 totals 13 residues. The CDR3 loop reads CASSLGAGYEQYF. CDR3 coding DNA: TGTGCCAGCAGCCTGGGAGCGGGTTACGAGCAGTACTTC.

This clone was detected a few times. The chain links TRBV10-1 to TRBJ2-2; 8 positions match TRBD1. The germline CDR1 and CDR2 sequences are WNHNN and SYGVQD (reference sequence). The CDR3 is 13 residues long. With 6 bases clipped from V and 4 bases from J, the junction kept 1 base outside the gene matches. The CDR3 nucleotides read TGCGCCAGCAGGACAGGGGCCACCGGGGAGCTGTTTTTT. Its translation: CASRTGATGELFF.

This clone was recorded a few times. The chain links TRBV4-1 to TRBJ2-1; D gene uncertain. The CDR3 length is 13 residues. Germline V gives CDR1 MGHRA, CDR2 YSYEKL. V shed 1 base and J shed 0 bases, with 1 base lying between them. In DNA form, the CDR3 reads TGCGCCAGCAGCCAAGTCTCCTACAATGAGCAGTTCTTC. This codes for CASSQVSYNEQFF.

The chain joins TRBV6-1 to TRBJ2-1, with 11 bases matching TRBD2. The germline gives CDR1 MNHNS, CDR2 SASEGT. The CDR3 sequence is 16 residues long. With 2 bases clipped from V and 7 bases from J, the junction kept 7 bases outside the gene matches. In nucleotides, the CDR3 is TGTGCCAGCAGTGAAATAGCGGGAGGGCTTTATAATGAGCAGTTCTTC. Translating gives CASSEIAGGLYNEQFF.

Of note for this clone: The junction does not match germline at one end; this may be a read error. For the CDR3, the DNA is TGTGCCTGGAGTGTATCAAGCTCCGACGAGCAGTACTTC. It translates to CAWSVSSSDEQYF. V is TRBV30 and J is TRBJ2-7; the D is unclear. The length of the CDR3 is 13 residues. Germline CDR1 and CDR2: GTSNPN and SVGIG (reference sequence).

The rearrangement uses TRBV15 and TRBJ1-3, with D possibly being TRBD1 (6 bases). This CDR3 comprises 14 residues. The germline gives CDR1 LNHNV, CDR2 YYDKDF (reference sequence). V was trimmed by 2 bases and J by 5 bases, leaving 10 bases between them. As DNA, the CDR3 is TGTGCCACCAGCAGAACAGGGAATCGAAACACCATATATTTT. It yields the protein CATSRTGNRNTIYF. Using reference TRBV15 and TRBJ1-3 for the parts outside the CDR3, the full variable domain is DAMVIQNPRYQVTQFGKPVTLSCSQTLNHNVMYWYQQKSSQAPKLLFHYYDKDFNNEADTPDNFQSRRPNTSFCFLDIRSPGLGDTAMYLCATSRTGNRNTIYFGEGSWLTVV.

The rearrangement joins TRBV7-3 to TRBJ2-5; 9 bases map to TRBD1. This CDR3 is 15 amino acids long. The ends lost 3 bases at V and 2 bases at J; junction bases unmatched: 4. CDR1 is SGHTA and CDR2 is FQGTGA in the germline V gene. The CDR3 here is CASSFLGQGQETQYF. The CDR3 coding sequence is TGTGCCAGCAGCTTCCTAGGACAGGGGCAAGAGACCCAGTACTTC.

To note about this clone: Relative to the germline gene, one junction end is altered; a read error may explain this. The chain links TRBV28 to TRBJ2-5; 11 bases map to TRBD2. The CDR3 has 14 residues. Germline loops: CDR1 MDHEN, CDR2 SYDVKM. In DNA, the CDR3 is TGTGCCAGCACTTTACTAGCGGGAGTTGAGACCCAGTACTTC. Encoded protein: CASTLLAGVETQYF.

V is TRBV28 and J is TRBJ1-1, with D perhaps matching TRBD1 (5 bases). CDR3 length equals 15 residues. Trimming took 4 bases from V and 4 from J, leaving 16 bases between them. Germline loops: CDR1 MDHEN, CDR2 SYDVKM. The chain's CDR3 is CASSWVIGGITEAFF. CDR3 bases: TGTGCCAGCAGTTGGGTGATCGGGGGAATCACTGAAGCTTTCTTT.

The CDR3 spells CASSLARTSNQPQHF. In DNA form, the CDR3 reads TGTGCCAGCAGCTTAGCCCGGACTAGCAATCAGCCCCAGCATTTT. This chain joins TRBV7-2 and TRBJ1-5; D gene unclear. Germline values: CDR1 SGHTA, CDR2 FQGNSA. The CDR3 totals 15 residues. V was pared by 0 bases and J by 0 bases, with 6 bases between.

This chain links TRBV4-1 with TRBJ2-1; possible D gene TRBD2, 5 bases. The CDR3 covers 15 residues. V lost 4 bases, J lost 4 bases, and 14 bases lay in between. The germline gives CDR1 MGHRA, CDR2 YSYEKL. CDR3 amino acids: CASSRQKDLYNEQFF. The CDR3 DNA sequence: TGCGCCAGCAGCCGACAAAAGGACTTATACAATGAGCAGTTCTTC.

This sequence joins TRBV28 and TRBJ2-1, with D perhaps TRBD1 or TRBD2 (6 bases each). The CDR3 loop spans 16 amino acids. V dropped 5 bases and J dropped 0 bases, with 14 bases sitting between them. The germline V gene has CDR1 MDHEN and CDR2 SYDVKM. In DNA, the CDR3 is TGTGCCAGCAGTCCACAGGGAGGAAGCTCCTACAATGAGCAGTTCTTC. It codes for CASSPQGGSSYNEQFF. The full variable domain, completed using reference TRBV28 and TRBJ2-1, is DVKVTQSSRYLVKRTGEKVFLECVQDMDHENMFWYRQDPGLGLRLIYFSYDVKMKEKGDIPEGYSVSREKKERFSLILESASTNQTSMYLCASSPQGGSSYNEQFFGPGTRLTVL.

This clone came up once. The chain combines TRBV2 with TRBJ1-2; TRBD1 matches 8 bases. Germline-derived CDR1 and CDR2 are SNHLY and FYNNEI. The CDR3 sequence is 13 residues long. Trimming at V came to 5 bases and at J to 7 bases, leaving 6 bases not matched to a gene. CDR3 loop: CASSRTGTGGYTF. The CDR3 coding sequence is TGTGCCAGCAGTCGGACAGGGACGGGTGGCTACACCTTC. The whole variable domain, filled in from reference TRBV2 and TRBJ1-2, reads EPEVTQTPSHQVTQMGQEVILRCVPISNHLYFYWYRQILGQKVEFLVSFYNNEISEKSEIFDDQFSVERPDGSNFTLKIRSTKLEDSAMYFCASSRTGTGGYTFGSGTRLTVV.

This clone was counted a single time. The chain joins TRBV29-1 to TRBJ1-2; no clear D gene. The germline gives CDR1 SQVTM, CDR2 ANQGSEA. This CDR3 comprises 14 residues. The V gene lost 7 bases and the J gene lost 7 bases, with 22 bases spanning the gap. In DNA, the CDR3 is TGCAGCGCCCGTGGGATGGGAGAGTCCCGTGGCTACACCTTC. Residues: CSARGMGESRGYTF.

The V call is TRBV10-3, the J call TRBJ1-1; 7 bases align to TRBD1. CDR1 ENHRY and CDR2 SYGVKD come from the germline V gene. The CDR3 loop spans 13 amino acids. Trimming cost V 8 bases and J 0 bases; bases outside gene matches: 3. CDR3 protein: CAIAGQMNTEAFF. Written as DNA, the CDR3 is TGTGCCATCGCGGGACAGATGAACACTGAAGCTTTCTTT.

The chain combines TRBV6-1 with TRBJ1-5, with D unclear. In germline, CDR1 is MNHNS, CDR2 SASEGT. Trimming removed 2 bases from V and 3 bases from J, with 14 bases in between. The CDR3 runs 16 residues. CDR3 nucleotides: TGTGCCAGCAGTGAACTGGGTCGCGGCTCCAATCAGCCCCAGCATTTT. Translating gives CASSELGRGSNQPQHF.

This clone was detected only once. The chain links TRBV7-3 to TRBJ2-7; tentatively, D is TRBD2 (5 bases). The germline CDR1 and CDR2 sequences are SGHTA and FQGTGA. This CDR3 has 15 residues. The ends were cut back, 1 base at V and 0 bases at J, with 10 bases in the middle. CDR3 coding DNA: TGTGCCAGCAGCTTAATGGCGGGCGCCTCCTACGAGCAGTACTTC. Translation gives CASSLMAGASYEQYF.

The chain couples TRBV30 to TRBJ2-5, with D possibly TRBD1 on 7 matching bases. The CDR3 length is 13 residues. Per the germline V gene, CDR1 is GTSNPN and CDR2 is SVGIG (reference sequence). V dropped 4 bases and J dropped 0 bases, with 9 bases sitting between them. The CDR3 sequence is CAWTGGYQETQYF. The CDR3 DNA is TGTGCCTGGACAGGGGGGTACCAAGAGACCCAGTACTTC. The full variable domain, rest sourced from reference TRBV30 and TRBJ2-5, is SQTIHQWPATLVQPVGSPLSLECTVEGTSNPNLYWYRQAAGRGLQLLFYSVGIGQISSEVPQNLSASRPQDRQFILSSKKLLLSDSGFYLCAWTGGYQETQYFGPGTRLLVL.

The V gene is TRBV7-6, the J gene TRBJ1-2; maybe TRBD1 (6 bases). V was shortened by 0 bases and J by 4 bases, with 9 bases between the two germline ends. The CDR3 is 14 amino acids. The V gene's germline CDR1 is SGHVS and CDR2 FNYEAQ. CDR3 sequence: CASSLAGGSYGYTF. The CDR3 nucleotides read TGTGCCAGCAGCTTAGCAGGGGGGAGCTATGGCTACACCTTC.

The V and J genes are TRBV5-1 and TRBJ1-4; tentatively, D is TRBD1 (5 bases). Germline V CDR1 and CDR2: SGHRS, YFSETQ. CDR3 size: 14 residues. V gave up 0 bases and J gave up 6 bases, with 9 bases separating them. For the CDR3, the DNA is TGCGCCAGCAGCTTGGGAACAGGCTATGAAAAACTGTTTTTT. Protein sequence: CASSLGTGYEKLFF.

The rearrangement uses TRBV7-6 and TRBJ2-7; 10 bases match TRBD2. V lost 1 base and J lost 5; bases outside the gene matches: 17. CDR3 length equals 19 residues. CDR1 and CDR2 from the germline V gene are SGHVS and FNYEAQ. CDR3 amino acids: CASSLVASGSVISVHEQYF. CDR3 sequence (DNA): TGTGCCAGCAGCTTAGTGGCTAGCGGGAGTGTAATCAGTGTCCACGAGCAGTACTTC.